Each of the 30 T cell receptor beta chains below was sequenced from the same sample in a study of blood T cell repertoires in COVID-19. Produced via immunoSEQ multiplex PCR; TCRdb's table is partial and in-frame only. This table has approximately 130,000 clones, 88% appearing once. Material: peripheral blood. Receptor source: a man aged 45-60 years with acute or convalescent COVID-19.

The chain recombines TRBV30 with TRBJ1-1, with TRBD1 identical over 7 bases. The J segment lost 9 bases and the V segment lost 1 base, leaving 2 bases of the junction unmatched. In germline, CDR1 is GTSNPN, CDR2 SVGIG (reference sequence). CDR3 length: 11 residues. The CDR3 DNA is TGTGCCTGGAGTGGACAGGGTAAAGCTTTCTTT. Translated: CAWSGQGKAFF.

The chain uses TRBV30 and TRBJ2-7; 7 bases map to TRBD1. The CDR3 is 13 residues long. The germline V gene encodes CDR1 GTSNPN and CDR2 SVGIG (reference sequence). The trim removed 4 bases at V and 7 bases at J, leaving 10 bases unmatched. CDR3 in DNA: TGTGCCTGGACTGAGACAGGGCTCGGAGAGCAGTACTTC. Translated, it gives CAWTETGLGEQYF.

The rearrangement links TRBV12-3 or TRBV12-4 to TRBJ2-7, with 9 bases that match TRBD2. CDR3 length equals 13 residues. V lost 2 bases and J lost 4; bases outside the gene matches: 0. CDR3 loop: CASSLLAGYEQYF. DNA of the CDR3: TGTGCCAGCAGTTTACTAGCGGGGTACGAGCAGTACTTC.

The rearrangement joins TRBV12-3 or TRBV12-4 to TRBJ1-2; D remains unclear. The CDR3 contains 13 residues. V was cut by 5 bases and J by 2 bases, with 9 bases left in between. The CDR3, as DNA: TGTGCCAGCAGTCGTGAGGGAAACTATGGCTACACCTTC. Residues: CASSREGNYGYTF.

V is TRBV2 and J is TRBJ2-4; TRBD2 is a possible D gene (7 bases). V was pared by 11 bases and J by 4 bases, with 18 bases between. This CDR3 region has 14 residues. Germline assignment: CDR1 SNHLY and CDR2 FYNNEI. The CDR3 coding sequence is TGTGCCTCGCTCGAGGGGGGGTCAAAAAACATTCAGTACTTC. Translated, it gives CASLEGGSKNIQYF.

This rearrangement joins TRBV24-1 to TRBJ1-2; weak D call: TRBD1 (5 bases). The germline gives CDR1 KGHDR, CDR2 SFDVKD. V was cut by 0 bases and J by 6 bases, with 22 bases left in between. CDR3 length: 18 amino acids. This CDR3 reads CATSDLQRKARGCNGYTF. The CDR3 DNA reads TGTGCCACCAGTGATTTGCAGAGGAAAGCAAGGGGTTGTAATGGCTACACCTTC.

This chain joins TRBV18 and TRBJ2-7; 7 bases are a match to TRBD2. The CDR3 has 12 residues. V was clipped by 6 bases and J by 4 bases; unmatched bases: 3. Germline CDR1 KGHSH, CDR2 LQKENI. The CDR3 reads CASSTGGYEQYF. The CDR3 bases are TGTGCCAGCTCCACGGGGGGTTACGAGCAGTACTTC.

This chain connects TRBV12-3 or TRBV12-4 to TRBJ1-3, with a tentative D call TRBD1 (6 bases). The CDR3 has 11 residues. The CDR3 protein is CASGGENTIYF. Here the CDR3 DNA reads TGTGCTTCGGGGGGCGAAAACACCATATATTTT.

The J gene is TRBJ2-7, the V gene TRBV5-4, with 9 bases fitting TRBD1. Looked up from germline, CDR1 is SGHNT and CDR2 is YYREEE (reference sequence). This CDR3 is 15 amino acids long. The V and J ends lost 3 bases and 2 bases, in that order; junction bases with no gene match: 6. The CDR3 nucleotides are TGTGCCAGCAGCTCGGGACAGGGTGTGGCCTACGAGCAGTACTTC. Translated, it gives CASSSGQGVAYEQYF. The entire variable domain, with the rest obtained from reference TRBV5-4 and TRBJ2-7, is as follows: ETGVTQSPTHLIKTRGQQVTLRCSSQSGHNTVSWYQQALGQGPQFIFQYYREEENGRGNFPPRFSGLQFPNYSSELNVNALELDDSALYLCASSSGQGVAYEQYFGPGTRLTVT.

The rearrangement uses TRBV9 and TRBJ2-2, with 7 bases that match TRBD2. CDR3 length: 16 residues. J gave up 1 base and V 0 bases, and 3 bases lay outside the gene matches. Germline V gene data show CDR1 as SGDLS and CDR2 as YYNGEE. The CDR3 coding sequence is TGTGCCAGCAGCGTAGGGAGCGGGGTGAACACCGGGGAGCTGTTTTTT. Protein sequence: CASSVGSGVNTGELFF.

On this clone: This specimen includes other DNA sequences encoding the same CDR3. J is TRBJ2-7 and V is TRBV5-4, with a weak D call TRBD1 (5 bases). V lost 0 bases and J 1 base, leaving 8 bases between the germline ends. The germline gives CDR1 SGHNT, CDR2 YYREEE (reference sequence). The CDR3 consists of 14 residues. The CDR3 nucleotides read TGTGCCAGCAGCTTGGAGGCAGGGTCCTACGAGCAGTACTTC. Residues: CASSLEAGSYEQYF.

With regard to this clone: The same CDR3 arises from other DNA sequences in this sample as well. This rearrangement joins TRBV3-1 (or the pseudogene TRBV3-2) to TRBJ1-1, with D perhaps matching TRBD1 (6 bases). Trimming left V 3 bases short and J 5 bases short, with 10 bases between. The CDR3 is made up of 13 amino acids. Germline V gene data show CDR1 as LGHDT and CDR2 as YNNKEL (reference sequence). The CDR3 here is CASSQGRGTEAFF. CDR3 in DNA: TGTGCCAGCAGCCAGGGGAGGGGGACTGAAGCTTTCTTT.

J is TRBJ2-1 and V is TRBV19, with D tentatively TRBD1 (6 bases). Germline CDR1 and CDR2: LNHDA and SQIVND (reference sequence). Trimming took 7 bases from V and 0 from J, leaving 13 bases between them. The CDR3 totals 15 residues. CDR3 nucleotides: TGTGCCAGTACCTTGGACAGAAGCTCCTACAATGAGCAGTTCTTC. Its translation: CASTLDRSSYNEQFF.

The chain employs TRBV18 and TRBJ1-2, with TRBD1 matching over 7 bases. Germline V gene data show CDR1 as KGHSH and CDR2 as LQKENI. The length of the CDR3 is 13 residues. With 2 bases clipped from V and 7 bases from J, the junction kept 4 bases outside the gene matches. CDR3 amino acids: CASSPKGAIGYTF. CDR3 DNA sequence: TGTGCCAGCTCACCAAAGGGGGCGATTGGCTACACCTTC.

The V gene is TRBV3-1 (or the pseudogene TRBV3-2), the J gene TRBJ2-7; 7 bases are a match to TRBD1. V trimming: 5 bases; J trimming: 4 bases; junction bases outside the gene matches: 11. The CDR3 is made up of 15 amino acids. Germline CDR1 and CDR2: LGHDT and YNNKEL (reference sequence). The DNA of the CDR3 is TGTGCCAGCAGCATGTCCGGGACAGTCTTTTACGAGCAGTACTTC. It is translated as CASSMSGTVFYEQYF.

The J gene is TRBJ1-3, the V gene TRBV6-5; TRBD1 might be the D (6 bases). The CDR3 has 16 residues. Germline-derived CDR1 and CDR2 are MNHEY and SVGAGI. Between the trimmed V and J ends, which lost 1 base and 0 bases, there was a span of 10 bases. For the CDR3, the DNA is TGTGCCAGCAGTTACTTCGGACAGATCTCTGGAAACACCATATATTTT. Translating it yields CASSYFGQISGNTIYF.

This clone was observed once. The chain recombines TRBV19 with TRBJ1-5, with D unclear. The CDR3 has 15 residues. V lost 3 bases, J lost 2 bases, and 11 bases lay in between. Germline V gene data show CDR1 as LNHDA and CDR2 as SQIVND (reference sequence). CDR3 residues: CASSISAFGNQPQHF. The CDR3, as DNA: TGTGCCAGTAGTATTTCCGCGTTCGGCAATCAGCCCCAGCATTTT.

This clone has just one count. V is TRBV5-1 and J is TRBJ2-7; 8 nucleotides agree with TRBD1. With V trimmed by 2 bases and J by 3 bases, 7 bases remained unmatched. Germline V gene data show CDR1 as SGHRS and CDR2 as YFSETQ. The CDR3 totals 15 residues. CDR3 DNA sequence: TGCGCCAGCAGCTTTTCAGGGGGCGCCTTCTACGAGCAGTACTTC. The encoded protein is CASSFSGGAFYEQYF.

V gene TRBV5-1 combines with J gene TRBJ2-1; D may be TRBD1 (6 bases). V lost 0 bases and J lost 4, with 11 bases in between. The CDR3 covers 15 residues. Germline lookup yields CDR1 SGHRS and CDR2 YFSETQ. CDR3 coding DNA: TGCGCCAGCAGCTTGGCCGGGACACTTTACAATGAGCAGTTCTTC. Protein sequence: CASSLAGTLYNEQFF.

This rearrangement joins TRBV29-1 to TRBJ2-2, with unresolved D. The CDR3 runs to 13 residues. Trimming removed 4 bases at V and 1 base at J, with 7 bases between. Germline CDR1 SQVTM, CDR2 ANQGSEA. CDR3 residues: CSVGHQNTGELFF. The CDR3 bases are TGCAGCGTTGGACACCAGAACACCGGGGAGCTGTTTTTT.

V gene TRBV14 combines with J gene TRBJ2-1; no reliable D call. In germline, CDR1 is SGHDN, CDR2 FVKESK. Between the trimmed V and J ends, which lost 4 bases and 9 bases, there was a span of 10 bases. This CDR3 region has 12 residues. Here the CDR3 DNA reads TGTGCCAGCAGCCCGAACCCGGGTGAGCAGTTCTTC. Translated: CASSPNPGEQFF.

The chain joins TRBV18 to TRBJ2-1, with 10 nucleotides matching TRBD1. Trimming at V came to 3 bases and at J to 10 bases, leaving 15 bases not matched to a gene. CDR1 and CDR2 (germline): KGHSH, LQKENI. The CDR3 extends over 17 amino acids. This CDR3 is CASSPRGRGQGVQEQFF. In nucleotides, the CDR3 is TGTGCCAGCTCACCTCGGGGCCGAGGACAGGGGGTTCAAGAGCAGTTCTTC. The full variable domain, completed using reference TRBV18 and TRBJ2-1, is NAGVMQNPRHLVRRRGQEARLRCSPMKGHSHVYWYRQLPEEGLKFMVYLQKENIIDESGMPKERFSAEFPKEGPSILRIQQVVRGDSAAYFCASSPRGRGQGVQEQFFGPGTRLTVL.

The V and J genes are TRBV7-9 and TRBJ2-3; D remains ambiguous. CDR3 size: 12 residues. Trimming removed 4 bases at V and 5 bases at J, with 7 bases between. CDR1 and CDR2 (germline): SEHNR, FQNEAQ (reference sequence). CDR3 region: CASSYLGDTQYF. The CDR3 DNA reads TGTGCCAGCAGCTATCTCGGAGATACGCAGTATTTT.

This clone appeared once. V gene TRBV3-1 (or the pseudogene TRBV3-2) combines with J gene TRBJ2-3; TRBD2 agrees at 12 bases. Germline-derived CDR1 and CDR2 are LGHDT and YNNKEL (reference sequence). This CDR3 spans 18 amino acids. The junction had 7 bases not matched to a gene; V was cut back by 2 bases and J by 1 base. This CDR3 is CASSQRLAGDRGTDTQYF. CDR3 nucleotides: TGTGCCAGCAGCCAACGACTAGCGGGAGATAGGGGCACAGATACGCAGTATTTT.

The genes are TRBV5-6 and TRBJ1-1; 10 nucleotides align to TRBD1. Trimming took 4 bases from V and 5 from J; bases not matched to a gene: 8. The germline gives CDR1 SGHDT, CDR2 YYEEEE. CDR3 size: 15 residues. In DNA form, the CDR3 reads TGTGCCAGCAGCCCCCGGGACAGGGGTGATACTGAAGCTTTCTTT. Residues: CASSPRDRGDTEAFF.

This sequence joins TRBV25-1 and TRBJ2-6; D perhaps matches TRBD1 (6 bases). CDR1 and CDR2 from the germline V gene are MGHDK and SYGVNS. CDR3 size: 16 residues. Trimming pared 4 bases from V and 0 bases from J, leaving 10 bases between. The CDR3 here is CASSGGQTSGANVLTF. CDR3 nucleotide sequence: TGTGCCAGCAGTGGAGGACAGACCTCTGGGGCCAACGTCCTGACTTTC.

This chain uses TRBV19 with TRBJ2-1, with D tentatively TRBD1 (6 bases). The CDR3 sequence is 15 residues long. Trimming left V 1 base short and J 4 bases short, with 11 bases between. Germline lookup yields CDR1 LNHDA and CDR2 SQIVND (reference sequence). CDR3 protein: CASSIGRTAYNEQFF. The CDR3 DNA sequence: TGTGCCAGTAGTATAGGACGGACAGCTTACAATGAGCAGTTCTTC.

The V and J genes are TRBV11-3 and TRBJ1-3; possibly TRBD1 for D (5 bases). Looked up from germline, CDR1 is SGHNT and CDR2 is YENEEA. V dropped 6 bases and J dropped 0 bases, with 18 bases sitting between them. The CDR3 has 17 residues. CDR3 nucleotide sequence: TGTGCCAGCAGGTCCCCCGCCGACAGACCCTCTGGAAACACCATATATTTT. Translating gives CASRSPADRPSGNTIYF. The whole variable domain, filled in from reference TRBV11-3 and TRBJ1-3, reads EAGVVQSPRYKIIEKKQPVAFWCNPISGHNTLYWYLQNLGQGPELLIRYENEEAVDDSQLPKDRFSAERLKGVDSTLKIQPAELGDSAVYLCASRSPADRPSGNTIYFGEGSWLTVV.

This sequence joins TRBV7-6 and TRBJ1-1; a possible D gene is TRBD1 (6 bases). CDR3 length equals 15 residues. The V and J ends lost 4 bases and 5 bases respectively, with 17 bases between them. Germline CDR1 is SGHVS and CDR2 is FNYEAQ. The CDR3 coding sequence is TGTGCCAGCAGCTCCCTAGGGGGGGCTATTACTGAAGCTTTCTTT. Its translation is CASSSLGGAITEAFF.

Points on this clone: Other DNA variants within this sample encode the same CDR3. This chain uses TRBV12-3 or TRBV12-4 with TRBJ1-2, with 7 bases identical to TRBD1. Trimming at V came to 6 bases and at J to 2 bases, leaving 3 bases not matched to a gene. This CDR3 comprises 13 residues. CDR3 DNA: TGTGCCAGCAGCGAGACAGGGAACTATGGCTACACCTTC. It specifies CASSETGNYGYTF.